This T cell receptor beta chain was captured by sequencing in a study of T cell responses to AZD1222 COVID-19 vaccine. Study-level points and caveats: Close to half of spike-specific TCRs reportedly recognize unmutated variant regions. Females made up more of the donors, who were largely white British, and clonal diversity may have come out too low. Every sample of the repertoires postdated the peak T cell response. Dominant at 160-218 and 743-854, vaccine-associated CD4 TCRs also spanned spike.

Sequencing used immunoSEQ multiplex PCR; TCRdb keeps in-frame clones, though not all of them. The data contain more than 95,000 clones, 90% of them singletons. For this clone: The antigen remains undetermined.

Per the germline V gene, CDR1 is MNHEY and CDR2 is SMNVEV (reference sequence). The CDR3 is made up of 16 amino acids. Trimming cost V 2 bases and J 6 bases, with 17 bases left between them. This sequence joins TRBV27 and TRBJ2-1, with a weak D call TRBD2 (6 bases). The receptor was isolated from an adult in good health. The specimen comprised peripheral blood, sampled on day 0 of MenACWY control vaccination. The CDR3 region has the DNA TGTGCCAGCAGTTTACTGGGACTTCCGCCTGGCAATGAGCAGTTCTTC. Protein sequence: CASSLLGLPPGNEQFF.